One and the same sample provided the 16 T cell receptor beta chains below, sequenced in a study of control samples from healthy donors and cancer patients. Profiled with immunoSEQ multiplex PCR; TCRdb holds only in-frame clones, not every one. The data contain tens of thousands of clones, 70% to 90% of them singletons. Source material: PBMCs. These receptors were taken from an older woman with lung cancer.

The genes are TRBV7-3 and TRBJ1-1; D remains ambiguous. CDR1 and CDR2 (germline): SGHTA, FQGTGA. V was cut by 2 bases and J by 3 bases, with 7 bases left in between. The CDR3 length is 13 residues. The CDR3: CASSLQKDTEAFF. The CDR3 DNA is TGTGCCAGCAGCTTACAGAAGGACACTGAAGCTTTCTTT.

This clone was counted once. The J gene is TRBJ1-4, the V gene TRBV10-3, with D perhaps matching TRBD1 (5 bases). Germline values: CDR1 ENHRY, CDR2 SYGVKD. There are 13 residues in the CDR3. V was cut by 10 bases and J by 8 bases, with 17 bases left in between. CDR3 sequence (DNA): TGTGCCACCACAGAAATTCGGGGGGAAAAACTGTTTTTT. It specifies CATTEIRGEKLFF.

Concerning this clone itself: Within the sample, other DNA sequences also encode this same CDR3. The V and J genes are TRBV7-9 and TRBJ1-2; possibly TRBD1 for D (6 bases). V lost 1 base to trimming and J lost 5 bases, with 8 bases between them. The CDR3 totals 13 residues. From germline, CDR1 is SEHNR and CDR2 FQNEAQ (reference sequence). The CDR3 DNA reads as TGTGCCAGCAGCTTAGACAGGGTGTATGGCTACACCTTC. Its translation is CASSLDRVYGYTF.

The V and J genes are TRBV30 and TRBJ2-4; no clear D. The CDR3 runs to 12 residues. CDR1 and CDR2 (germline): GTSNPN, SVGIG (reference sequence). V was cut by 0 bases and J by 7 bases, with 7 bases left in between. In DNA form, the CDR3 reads TGTGCCTGGAGTGTAACCCGGAACATTCAGTACTTC. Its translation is CAWSVTRNIQYF.

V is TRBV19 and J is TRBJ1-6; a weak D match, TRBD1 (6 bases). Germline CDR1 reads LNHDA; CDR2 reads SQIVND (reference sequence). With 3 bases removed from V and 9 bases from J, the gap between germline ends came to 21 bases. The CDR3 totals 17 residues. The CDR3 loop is CASSMSPGSRGRSPLHF. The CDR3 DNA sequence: TGTGCCAGTAGTATGTCTCCGGGGAGCAGGGGTCGTTCACCCCTCCACTTT.

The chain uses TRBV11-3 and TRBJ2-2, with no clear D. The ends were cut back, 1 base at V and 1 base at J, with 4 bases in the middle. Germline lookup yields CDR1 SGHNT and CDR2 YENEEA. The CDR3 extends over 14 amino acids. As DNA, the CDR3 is TGTGCCAGCAGCTTAGGAGTGAACACCGGGGAGCTGTTTTTT. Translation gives CASSLGVNTGELFF.

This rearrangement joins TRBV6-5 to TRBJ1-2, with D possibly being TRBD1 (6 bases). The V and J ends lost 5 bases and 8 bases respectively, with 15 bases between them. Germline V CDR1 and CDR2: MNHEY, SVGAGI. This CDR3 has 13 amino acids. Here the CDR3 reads CASSRHRDGGYTF. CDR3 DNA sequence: TGTGCCAGCAGTAGGCACAGGGACGGAGGCTACACCTTC.

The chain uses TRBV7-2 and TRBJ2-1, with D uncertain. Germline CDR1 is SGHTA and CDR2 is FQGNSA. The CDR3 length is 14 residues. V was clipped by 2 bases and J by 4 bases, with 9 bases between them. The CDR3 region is CASSLRIEYNEQFF. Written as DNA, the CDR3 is TGTGCCAGCAGCTTAAGAATAGAATACAATGAGCAGTTCTTC.

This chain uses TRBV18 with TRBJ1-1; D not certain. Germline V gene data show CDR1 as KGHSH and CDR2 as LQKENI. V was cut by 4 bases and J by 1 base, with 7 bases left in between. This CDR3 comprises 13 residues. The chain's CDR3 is CASSQDENTEAFF. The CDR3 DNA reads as TGTGCCAGCTCACAGGACGAGAACACTGAAGCTTTCTTT.

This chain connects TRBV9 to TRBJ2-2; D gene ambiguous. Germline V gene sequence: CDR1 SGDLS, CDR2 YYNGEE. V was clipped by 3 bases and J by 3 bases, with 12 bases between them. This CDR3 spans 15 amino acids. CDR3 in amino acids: CASSAGMWDTGELFF. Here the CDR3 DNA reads TGTGCCAGCAGCGCCGGTATGTGGGACACCGGGGAGCTGTTTTTT.

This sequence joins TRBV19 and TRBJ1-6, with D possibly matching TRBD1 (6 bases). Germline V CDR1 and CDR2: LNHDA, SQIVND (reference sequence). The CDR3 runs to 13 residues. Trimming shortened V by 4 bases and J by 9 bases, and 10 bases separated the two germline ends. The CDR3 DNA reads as TGTGCCAGTAGTAGGCAGGGGCTTTCACCCCTCCACTTT. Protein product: CASSRQGLSPLHF.

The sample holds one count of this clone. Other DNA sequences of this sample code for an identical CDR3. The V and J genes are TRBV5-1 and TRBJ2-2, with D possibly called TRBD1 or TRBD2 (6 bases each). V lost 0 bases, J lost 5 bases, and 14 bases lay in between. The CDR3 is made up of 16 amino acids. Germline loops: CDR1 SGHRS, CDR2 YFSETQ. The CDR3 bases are TGCGCCAGCAGCTTGGAGGGGGGAAGCGGTACCGGGGAGCTGTTTTTT. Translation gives CASSLEGGSGTGELFF. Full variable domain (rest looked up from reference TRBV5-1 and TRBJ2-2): KAGVTQTPRYLIKTRGQQVTLSCSPISGHRSVSWYQQTPGQGLQFLFEYFSETQRNKGNFPGRFSGRQFSNSRSEMNVSTLELGDSALYLCASSLEGGSGTGELFFGEGSRLTVL.

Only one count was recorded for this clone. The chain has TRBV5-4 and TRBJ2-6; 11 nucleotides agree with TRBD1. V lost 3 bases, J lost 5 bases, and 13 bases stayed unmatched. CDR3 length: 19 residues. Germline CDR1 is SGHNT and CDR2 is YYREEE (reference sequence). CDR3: CASSSPAGTGGLRANVLTF. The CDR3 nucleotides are TGTGCCAGCAGCTCCCCTGCCGGGACAGGGGGTTTAAGGGCCAACGTCCTGACTTTC. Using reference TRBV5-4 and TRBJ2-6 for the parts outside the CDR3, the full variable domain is ETGVTQSPTHLIKTRGQQVTLRCSSQSGHNTVSWYQQALGQGPQFIFQYYREEENGRGNFPPRFSGLQFPNYSSELNVNALELDDSALYLCASSSPAGTGGLRANVLTFGAGSRLTVL.

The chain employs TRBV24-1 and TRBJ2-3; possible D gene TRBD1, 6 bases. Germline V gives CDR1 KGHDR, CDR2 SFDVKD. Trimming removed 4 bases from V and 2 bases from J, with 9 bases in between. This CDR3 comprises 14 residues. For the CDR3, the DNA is TGTGCCACCAGTGACACAGGGCTCACAGATACGCAGTATTTT. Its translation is CATSDTGLTDTQYF.

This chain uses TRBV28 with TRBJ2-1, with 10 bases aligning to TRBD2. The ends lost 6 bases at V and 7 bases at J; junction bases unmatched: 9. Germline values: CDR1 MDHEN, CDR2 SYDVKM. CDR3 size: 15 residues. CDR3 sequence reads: CASRFASGRWNEQFF. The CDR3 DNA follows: TGTGCCAGCAGATTCGCTAGCGGGAGATGGAATGAGCAGTTCTTC.

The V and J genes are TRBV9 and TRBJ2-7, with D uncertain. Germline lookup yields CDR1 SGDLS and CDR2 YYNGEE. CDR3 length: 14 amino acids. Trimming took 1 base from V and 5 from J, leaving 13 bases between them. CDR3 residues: CASSVRPTTDEQYF. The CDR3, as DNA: TGTGCCAGCAGCGTAAGGCCCACAACGGACGAGCAGTACTTC. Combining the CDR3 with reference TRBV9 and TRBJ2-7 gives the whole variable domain DSGVTQTPKHLITATGQRVTLRCSPRSGDLSVYWYQQSLDQGLQFLIQYYNGEERAKGNILERFSAQQFPDLHSELNLSSLELGDSALYFCASSVRPTTDEQYFGPGTRLTVT.